The source of this TCR beta chain is a study of blood T cell repertoires in COVID-19. In the study overall: Spain, Italy and the United States supplied samples that represented acute and convalescent COVID-19. Sample material is recorded as cDNA or gDNA derived from T cells, B-cell-depleted T cells, or PBMCs.

How the authors handled the data: Scientists estimated how many nucleated cells there were by amplifying reference gene primers. Produced via immunoSEQ multiplex PCR; TCRdb's table is partial and in-frame only. V and J calls and clone size are as listed in that table; D and trimming were resolved from the DNA. The sample has some 120,000 clones; approximately 84% are singletons. The CDR3 loop spans 15 amino acids. Germline CDR1 and CDR2: LNHDA and SQIVND (reference sequence). J gave up 7 bases and V 5 bases, and 6 bases lay outside the gene matches. The sequence was obtained from a human donor in a cohort sampled during active COVID-19. The rearrangement uses TRBV19 and TRBJ1-5; 12 positions match TRBD1. Sequences were obtained from peripheral blood. The CDR3 loop reads CASSPGQGAGQPQHF. As DNA, the CDR3 is TGTGCCAGTAGTCCGGGACAGGGGGCCGGGCAGCCCCAGCATTTT. The full variable domain, completed using reference TRBV19 and TRBJ1-5, is DGGITQSPKYLFRKEGQNVTLSCEQNLNHDAMYWYRQDPGQGLRLIYYSQIVNDFQKGDIAEGYSVSREKKESFPLTVTSAQKNPTAFYLCASSPGQGAGQPQHFGDGTRLSIL.